These T cell receptor beta chains were read from a single sample in a study of Graves' ophthalmopathy and Graves' hyperthyroidism. TCRdb re-called the multiplex PCR reads through MiXCR, storing one row per CDR3 protein. The data contain about 740,000 distinct CDR3 sequences, around 40% of them singletons. The sample taken for sequencing was peripheral blood. The receptors here all came from an adult man with Graves' ophthalmopathy. Each CDR3 is given with its conserved first and last residue. Fields, in order: J gene, V gene, clone size, D gene, CDR3 protein, CDR3 DNA. The D gene is left open where the match is weak. Clone size is stated in some rows and not others, as once, few, many or a class when expanded.

J gene: TRBJ2-7
V gene: TRBV10-2
clone size: -
D gene: TRBD2
CDR3 protein: CASSGRGGWYEQYF
CDR3 DNA: TGTGCCAGCAGTGGGCGCGGGGGGTGGTACGAGCAGTACTTC

J gene: TRBJ2-5
V gene: TRBV25-1
clone size: -
D gene: -
CDR3 protein: CASSAAGGTQETQYF
CDR3 DNA: TGTGCCAGCAGTGCTGCCGGGGGCACCCAAGAGACCCAGTACTTC

J gene: TRBJ2-7
V gene: TRBV7-2
clone size: once
D gene: -
CDR3 protein: CASSTYGPETAREQYF
CDR3 DNA: TGTGCCAGCAGCACATATGGCCCCGAGACCGCTAGGGAGCAGTACTTC

J gene: TRBJ2-5
V gene: TRBV5-1
clone size: few
D gene: TRBD2
CDR3 protein: CASNLGSGGGTQYF
CDR3 DNA: TGCGCCAGCAACCTGGGGTCGGGAGGTGGGACCCAGTACTTC

J gene: TRBJ2-5
V gene: TRBV14
clone size: -
D gene: -
CDR3 protein: CASSRRSGGTKETQYF
CDR3 DNA: TGTGCCAGCAGCCGTCGGTCAGGGGGGACAAAAGAGACCCAGTACTTC

J gene: TRBJ2-7
V gene: TRBV12-3/TRBV12-4
clone size: few
D gene: TRBD2
CDR3 protein: CASSLVGGGSYEQYF
CDR3 DNA: TGTGCCAGCAGTTTAGTAGGCGGGGGCTCCTACGAGCAGTACTTC

J gene: TRBJ1-5
V gene: TRBV29-1
clone size: -
D gene: -
CDR3 protein: CSVGPAGSVQPQHF
CDR3 DNA: TGCAGCGTTGGTCCCGCAGGGTCTGTTCAGCCCCAGCATTTT

J gene: TRBJ2-5
V gene: TRBV7-9
clone size: -
D gene: TRBD1
CDR3 protein: CASSSGTGQEAQYF
CDR3 DNA: TGTGCCAGCAGCTCGGGGACAGGACAAGAGGCCCAGTACTTC

J gene: TRBJ1-3
V gene: TRBV20-1
clone size: -
D gene: -
CDR3 protein: CSARDGGSFQAGGNTIYF
CDR3 DNA: TGCAGTGCTAGAGATGGGGGCAGCTTTCAGGCTGGGGGAAACACCATATATTTT

J gene: TRBJ2-7
V gene: TRBV10-3
clone size: few
D gene: TRBD2
CDR3 protein: CAISESLAGYDEQYF
CDR3 DNA: TGTGCCATCAGTGAGTCCCTAGCGGGGTACGACGAGCAGTACTTC

J gene: TRBJ1-2
V gene: TRBV7-2
clone size: -
D gene: TRBD1
CDR3 protein: CASSLQQGLKEGYTF
CDR3 DNA: TGTGCCAGCAGCTTACAACAGGGGCTTAAGGAGGGCTACACCTTC

J gene: TRBJ1-1
V gene: TRBV6-5
clone size: many
D gene: -
CDR3 protein: CASSYRFRGNTEAFF
CDR3 DNA: TGTGCCAGCAGTTACCGCTTCAGGGGGAACACTGAAGCTTTCTTT

J gene: TRBJ1-1
V gene: TRBV4-1
clone size: few
D gene: -
CDR3 protein: CASSQGRAKTEAFF
CDR3 DNA: TGCGCCAGCAGCCAAGGAAGGGCGAAGACTGAAGCTTTCTTT

J gene: TRBJ2-7
V gene: TRBV20-1
clone size: -
D gene: -
CDR3 protein: CSALRPGPTIEQYF
CDR3 DNA: TGCAGTGCTCTCCGGCCAGGACCTACGATCGAGCAGTACTTC

J gene: TRBJ2-7
V gene: TRBV24-1
clone size: few
D gene: TRBD1
CDR3 protein: CAISDPGQGLRREQYF
CDR3 DNA: TGTGCCATCAGTGATCCCGGACAGGGGCTCAGGCGCGAGCAGTACTTC

J gene: TRBJ1-1
V gene: TRBV20-1
clone size: -
D gene: TRBD1
CDR3 protein: CSAIQGAETEAFF
CDR3 DNA: TGCAGTGCTATACAGGGGGCTGAGACTGAAGCTTTCTTT

J gene: TRBJ1-5
V gene: TRBV19
clone size: -
D gene: -
CDR3 protein: CASSRVLYSNQPQHF
CDR3 DNA: TGTGCCAGTAGTAGAGTGCTCTATAGCAATCAGCCCCAGCATTTT

J gene: TRBJ2-5
V gene: TRBV6-5
clone size: -
D gene: -
CDR3 protein: CASSQYKQARQYF
CDR3 DNA: TGTGCCAGCAGCCAATATAAACAGGCACGGCAGTACTTC

J gene: TRBJ1-1
V gene: TRBV13
clone size: many
D gene: -
CDR3 protein: CASSAPRSNTEAFF
CDR3 DNA: TGTGCCAGCAGCGCCCCCAGAAGCAACACTGAAGCTTTCTTT

J gene: TRBJ2-6
V gene: TRBV10-3
clone size: -
D gene: -
CDR3 protein: CAIRAGTGANVLTF
CDR3 DNA: TGTGCCATCAGGGCAGGAACTGGGGCCAACGTCCTGACTTTC

J gene: TRBJ2-5
V gene: TRBV10-3
clone size: many
D gene: -
CDR3 protein: CAISEGETQYF
CDR3 DNA: TGTGCCATCAGTGAGGGGGAGACCCAGTACTTC

J gene: TRBJ1-2
V gene: TRBV10-3
clone size: -
D gene: TRBD1
CDR3 protein: CAAAGQGADTF
CDR3 DNA: TGTGCCGCCGCGGGACAGGGCGCCGACACCTTC

J gene: TRBJ2-7
V gene: TRBV28
clone size: few
D gene: TRBD1
CDR3 protein: CASSWTGPSYEQYF
CDR3 DNA: TGTGCCAGCAGTTGGACAGGGCCCTCCTACGAGCAGTACTTC

J gene: TRBJ2-7
V gene: TRBV11-2
clone size: -
D gene: TRBD2
CDR3 protein: CASSQGAGGPAEQYF
CDR3 DNA: TGTGCCAGCAGCCAAGGAGCGGGAGGCCCCGCGGAGCAGTACTTC

J gene: TRBJ2-2
V gene: TRBV25-1
clone size: -
D gene: -
CDR3 protein: CASSYAQTNTGELFF
CDR3 DNA: TGTGCCAGCAGTTACGCACAGACCAACACCGGGGAGCTGTTTTTT

J gene: TRBJ2-2
V gene: TRBV19
clone size: -
D gene: TRBD1
CDR3 protein: CASSIVRGTGELFF
CDR3 DNA: TGTGCCAGTAGTATCGTCAGGGGGACCGGGGAGCTGTTTTTT